The 20 T cell receptor beta chains reported below all come from one sample, sequenced in a study of CD8+ T cells in alopecia areata. As the sequencing template, cDNA was produced by extracting RNA and reverse transcribing it. Produced via immunoSEQ multiplex PCR; TCRdb's table is partial and in-frame only. The top ten clones hold around 0.7% of a sample with about 190,000 clones, roughly three fifths of them seen once. Described treatment: oral pan-JAK inhibitor, 5-10 mg twice daily. The sample here was CD4+ T cells sorted from blood, taken at week 4, from a patient treated with tofacitinib. All receptors derive from a human donor with alopecia areata.

There are a few counts of this clone. The gene calls are TRBV4-1 and TRBJ2-7; TRBD2 aligns across 7 bases. Germline CDR1 is MGHRA and CDR2 is YSYEKL. CDR3 length: 14 residues. V shed 5 bases and J 3 bases; nucleotides not matched to a gene: 7. This CDR3 is CASSWDRGDYEQYF. The CDR3 DNA follows: TGCGCCAGCAGCTGGGACCGGGGGGACTACGAGCAGTACTTC.

The J gene is TRBJ1-1, the V gene TRBV30; 9 bases align to TRBD1. The V segment lost 3 bases and the J segment 3 bases; nucleotides outside the gene matches: 2. Germline-derived CDR1 and CDR2 are GTSNPN and SVGIG (reference sequence). The CDR3 spans 13 residues. CDR3 sequence (DNA): TGTGCCTGGAGGGACAGGGGATACACTGAAGCTTTCTTT. Amino acid sequence: CAWRDRGYTEAFF.

The chain links TRBV19 to TRBJ1-1, with D perhaps matching TRBD1 (5 bases). Germline V gene data show CDR1 as LNHDA and CDR2 as SQIVND (reference sequence). Trimming took off 7 bases at V and 4 bases at J, with 13 bases between the two ends. CDR3 length: 13 residues. The DNA for the CDR3 is TGTGCCAGTACCCCTGTGGGGGGCACTGAAGCTTTCTTT. It is translated as CASTPVGGTEAFF.

This clone came up a few times. This sequence joins TRBV4-1 and TRBJ2-2, with no clear D. This CDR3 has 14 amino acids. Trimming took 1 base from V and 5 from J, leaving 8 bases between them. In germline, CDR1 is MGHRA, CDR2 YSYEKL. The CDR3 region has the DNA TGCGCCAGCAGCCAAGTTCCTTGGACCGGGGAGCTGTTTTTT. This sequence encodes CASSQVPWTGELFF.

The V call is TRBV23-1, the J call TRBJ2-7, with D perhaps TRBD2 (5 bases). TRBV23-1 is classed as an ORF, of uncertain function. Trimming took off 2 bases at V and 1 base at J, with 12 bases between the two ends. This CDR3 contains 15 residues. DNA of the CDR3: TGCGCCAGCAGTCAAAGCGGTACTAGGTCCTACGAGCAGTACTTC. Its translation is CASSQSGTRSYEQYF.

The chain carries TRBV29-1 and TRBJ2-2, with a weak D call TRBD2 (6 bases). This CDR3 has 13 residues. V was trimmed by 3 bases and J by 6 bases, leaving 11 bases between them. Germline-derived CDR1 and CDR2 are SQVTM and ANQGSEA. The CDR3 nucleotides read TGCAGCGTTGAGGAGGGGTCGGCCGGGGAGCTGTTTTTT. This sequence encodes CSVEEGSAGELFF.

This clone was recorded a few times. CDR3 DNA: TGCGCCAGCAGCCAAGTTTTCCGGAGACTAGAAAGGAGCGGGGAGCTGTTTTTT. Translation gives CASSQVFRRLERSGELFF. The chain joins TRBV4-1 to TRBJ2-2, with D maybe TRBD2 (6 bases). Germline V gives CDR1 MGHRA, CDR2 YSYEKL. The CDR3 length is 18 residues. V was pared by 1 base and J by 7 bases, with 22 bases between.

This clone was seen a few times. One junction end does not reproduce the germline sequence, and a read error may be involved. The V call is TRBV28, the J call TRBJ1-5; D unclear. The CDR3 is 13 residues long. Germline CDR1 is MDHEN and CDR2 is SYDVKM. The CDR3 here is CASTGGLYQPQQF. CDR3 coding DNA: TGTGCCAGCACTGGTGGCCTATATCAGCCCCAGCAGTTT.

This clone has only one observation. The chain has TRBV5-1 and TRBJ2-6; D gene uncertain. Germline loops: CDR1 SGHRS, CDR2 YFSETQ. V was cut by 4 bases and J by 2 bases, with 7 bases left in between. The CDR3 sequence is 14 residues long. CDR3 amino acids: CASSQDTGANVLTF. CDR3 coding DNA: TGCGCCAGCAGCCAAGACACTGGGGCCAACGTCCTGACTTTC.

Of note for this clone: This specimen includes other DNA sequences encoding the same CDR3. This chain connects TRBV15 to TRBJ1-2; the D is unclear. The CDR3 spans 12 residues. V was clipped by 5 bases and J by 0 bases, with 4 bases between them. Germline V gene lookup returns CDR1 LNHNV and CDR2 YYDKDF (reference sequence). Written as DNA, the CDR3 is TGTGCCACCAGCGAAGCTAACTATGGCTACACCTTC. Translated: CATSEANYGYTF.

This chain uses TRBV29-1 with TRBJ2-7; D is ambiguous. The CDR3 is 11 residues long. With 7 bases removed from V and 0 bases from J, the gap between germline ends came to 7 bases. CDR1 SQVTM and CDR2 ANQGSEA come from the germline V gene. The CDR3 DNA is TGCAGCGCCAGGAACTCCTACGAGCAGTACTTC. It codes for CSARNSYEQYF.

This sequence joins TRBV11-3 and TRBJ2-1; perhaps D is TRBD1 or TRBD2 (5 bases each). The CDR3 has 15 residues. CDR1 and CDR2 (germline): SGHNT, YENEEA. The V end was cut by 5 bases, the J end by 4 bases, with 15 bases between. The CDR3 loop is CASSPSGAVYNEQFF. DNA for the CDR3: TGTGCCAGCAGCCCATCCGGGGCAGTTTACAATGAGCAGTTCTTC. Drawing the rest from reference TRBV11-3 and TRBJ2-1, the complete variable domain is EAGVVQSPRYKIIEKKQPVAFWCNPISGHNTLYWYLQNLGQGPELLIRYENEEAVDDSQLPKDRFSAERLKGVDSTLKIQPAELGDSAVYLCASSPSGAVYNEQFFGPGTRLTVL.

In nucleotides, the CDR3 is TGCGCCAGCAGCTGGAGCTACTTCGGCAATGAGCAGTTCTTC. Translation: CASSWSYFGNEQFF. The V call is TRBV5-1, the J call TRBJ2-1; unclear D gene. Germline assignment: CDR1 SGHRS and CDR2 YFSETQ. The CDR3 runs to 14 residues. V was cut by 3 bases and J by 6 bases, with 13 bases left in between.

The chain links TRBV6-5 to TRBJ1-1, with D hard to call. Germline CDR1 and CDR2: MNHEY and SVGAGI. CDR3 length equals 13 residues. V shed 7 bases and J shed 1 base, with 10 bases lying between them. As DNA, the CDR3 is TGTGCCAGCACAAGACGGCCGAACACTGAAGCTTTCTTT. It encodes CASTRRPNTEAFF.

This clone was observed a few times. The chain combines TRBV30 with TRBJ1-6, with TRBD1 matching over 7 bases. The CDR3 has 16 residues. Germline lookup yields CDR1 GTSNPN and CDR2 SVGIG (reference sequence). With V trimmed by 4 bases and J by 10 bases, 16 bases remained unmatched. CDR3: CAWTSITTGRGSPLHF. The CDR3 DNA sequence: TGTGCCTGGACCAGTATAACGACAGGGCGCGGATCACCCCTCCACTTT.

The chain couples TRBV27 to TRBJ1-6; possibly TRBD1 for D (6 bases). Germline V gene data show CDR1 as MNHEY and CDR2 as SMNVEV (reference sequence). With 0 bases removed from V and 7 bases from J, the gap between germline ends came to 16 bases. This CDR3 contains 17 residues. CDR3 loop: CASSLSGSGHLNSPLHF. DNA for the CDR3: TGTGCCAGCAGTTTATCGGGATCGGGACACTTGAATTCACCCCTCCACTTT.

This sequence joins TRBV4-1 and TRBJ2-7, with 8 bases identical to TRBD2. The CDR3 has 14 residues. Per the germline V gene, CDR1 is MGHRA and CDR2 is YSYEKL. V gave up 2 bases and J gave up 3 bases; unmatched junction bases: 3. CDR3 nucleotides: TGCGCCAGCAGCCAACCGGGAGGGGACTACGAGCAGTACTTC. Translating it yields CASSQPGGDYEQYF.

The chain employs TRBV20-1 and TRBJ2-3; D unresolved. This CDR3 is built from 11 residues. The V end was cut by 7 bases, the J end by 0 bases, with 5 bases between. Germline values: CDR1 DFQATT, CDR2 SNEGSKA (reference sequence). CDR3 sequence: CSGISTDTQYF. In nucleotides, the CDR3 is TGCAGTGGAATAAGCACAGATACGCAGTATTTT.

Of note for this clone: Other nucleotide sequences in the sample specify the same CDR3. The V gene is TRBV29-1, the J gene TRBJ1-1; D remains ambiguous. The CDR3 length is 13 residues. Germline CDR1 SQVTM, CDR2 ANQGSEA. V lost 6 bases and J 0 bases, leaving 11 bases between the germline ends. CDR3 in DNA: TGCAGCGTCCTCACACGGATGAACACTGAAGCTTTCTTT. Protein sequence: CSVLTRMNTEAFF.

The sample holds a few counts of this clone. J is TRBJ2-1 and V is TRBV30, with D uncertain. V lost 3 bases and J lost 10, with 10 bases in between. There are 11 residues in the CDR3. Germline CDR1 is GTSNPN and CDR2 is SVGIG (reference sequence). CDR3 bases: TGTGCCTGGAGCCCGTCTAGGGAGCAGTTCTTC. Translating gives CAWSPSREQFF.